Shown below are 12 T cell receptor beta chains from a single sample sequenced in a study of identifying expanded T cells in peripheral blood. Assay: immunoSEQ multiplex PCR; the TCRdb copy retains only in-frame clones and omits some. Of 75,000 to 90,000 clones listed, 84% are singletons. Sequencing input: blood. All receptors come from a person between 18 and 69 years old in good health.

The chain uses TRBV6-5 and TRBJ1-5; 7 bases align to TRBD1. Germline trimming cut 5 bases from V and 5 bases from J; bases unmatched to any gene: 6. CDR1 is MNHEY and CDR2 is SVGAGI in the germline V gene. This CDR3 comprises 14 residues. For the CDR3, the DNA is TGTGCCAGCAGTCGTTCAGGGGGGGATCAGCCCCAGCATTTT. It yields the protein CASSRSGGDQPQHF.

The rearrangement uses TRBV10-3 and TRBJ2-7, with D possibly matching TRBD2 (5 bases). CDR3 length: 14 amino acids. The germline V gene encodes CDR1 ENHRY and CDR2 SYGVKD. Trimming left V 4 bases short and J 3 bases short, with 13 bases between. The CDR3, as DNA: TGTGCCATCAGTGGGGGAAAGCGGAACTACGAGCAGTACTTC. Amino acids: CAISGGKRNYEQYF.

The chain couples TRBV10-3 to TRBJ2-6, with D uncertain. Germline values: CDR1 ENHRY, CDR2 SYGVKD. With 3 bases removed from V and 1 base from J, the gap between germline ends came to 7 bases. This CDR3 contains 15 residues. The CDR3 sequence is CAISDTRSGANVLTF. The CDR3 coding sequence is TGTGCCATCAGTGACACAAGGTCTGGGGCCAACGTCCTGACTTTC.

With respect to this clone: Germline is not matched at one junction end, which may reflect a read error. The genes are TRBV7-7 and TRBJ2-5, with D tentatively TRBD1 (5 bases). The CDR3 is made up of 13 amino acids. CDR1 is SSHAT, CDR2 FNYEAQ, per germline (reference sequence). The CDR3 protein is CASSLAGSETQYF. Written as DNA, the CDR3 is TGTGCTAGCAGCTTAGCAGGGTCAGAGACCCAGTACTTC.

This rearrangement joins TRBV7-2 to TRBJ1-2, with D tentatively TRBD1 (5 bases). Trimming left V 5 bases short and J 4 bases short, with 11 bases between. CDR1 is SGHTA, CDR2 FQGNSA, per germline. The CDR3 consists of 13 residues. CDR3: CASSTGALYGYTF. For the CDR3, the DNA is TGTGCCAGCAGCACCGGGGCTCTCTATGGCTACACCTTC. The full variable domain, its missing parts supplied by reference TRBV7-2 and TRBJ1-2, is GAGVSQSPSNKVTEKGKDVELRCDPISGHTALYWYRQSLGQGLEFLIYFQGNSAPDKSGLPSDRFSAERTGGSVSTLTIQRTQQEDSAVYLCASSTGALYGYTFGSGTRLTVV.

CDR3: CASSRPGQGDGYTF. The CDR3 DNA sequence: TGTGCCAGCTCACGTCCGGGACAGGGGGATGGCTACACCTTC. The chain employs TRBV18 and TRBJ1-2; the match to TRBD1 covers 11 bases. The CDR3 runs 14 residues. Trimming took 4 bases from V and 6 from J; bases not matched to a gene: 4. Per germline, CDR1 KGHSH and CDR2 LQKENI. The full variable domain, completed using reference TRBV18 and TRBJ1-2, is NAGVMQNPRHLVRRRGQEARLRCSPMKGHSHVYWYRQLPEEGLKFMVYLQKENIIDESGMPKERFSAEFPKEGPSILRIQQVVRGDSAAYFCASSRPGQGDGYTFGSGTRLTVV.

Turning to this clone: Within the sample, other DNA sequences also encode this same CDR3. V usage is TRBV9 and J usage is TRBJ2-2; 12 bases match TRBD2. This CDR3 comprises 15 residues. The junction had 0 bases not matched to a gene; V was cut back by 0 bases and J by 6 bases. Germline loops: CDR1 SGDLS, CDR2 YYNGEE. The CDR3 here is CASSVGLAGAGELFF. Here the CDR3 DNA reads TGTGCCAGCAGCGTAGGACTAGCGGGAGCCGGGGAGCTGTTTTTT.

The chain uses TRBV18 and TRBJ2-3, with 11 bases lining up with TRBD2. Germline V CDR1 and CDR2: KGHSH, LQKENI. Trimming at V came to 4 bases and at J to 1 base, leaving 4 bases not matched to a gene. The CDR3 consists of 16 residues. The CDR3 DNA reads TGTGCCAGCTCACTCCAGACTAGCGGGGGCACAGATACGCAGTATTTT. It encodes CASSLQTSGGTDTQYF.

DNA of the CDR3: TGTGCCTGGAGTGCAGACCGGGACGGACGCTTCTCTGGGGCCAACGTCCTGACTTTC. Amino acids: CAWSADRDGRFSGANVLTF. This chain connects TRBV30 to TRBJ2-6, with D perhaps matching TRBD1 or TRBD2 (5 bases each). V was cut by 1 base and J by 0 bases, with 19 bases left in between. This CDR3 is built from 19 residues. The germline CDR1 and CDR2 sequences are GTSNPN and SVGIG (reference sequence).

The gene calls are TRBV19 and TRBJ2-3; 7 nucleotides align to TRBD2. The CDR3 spans 15 residues. V was clipped by 2 bases and J by 4 bases; unmatched bases: 6. Germline V gene lookup returns CDR1 LNHDA and CDR2 SQIVND (reference sequence). The CDR3 DNA sequence: TGTGCCAGTAGTATACTAGCGGAAGGGGCAGATACGCAGTATTTT. Protein product: CASSILAEGADTQYF.

The chain joins TRBV28 to TRBJ2-1; 14 bases agree with TRBD2. This CDR3 has 14 residues. Germline V lookup: CDR1 MDHEN, CDR2 SYDVKM. The V segment lost 6 bases and the J segment 10 bases; nucleotides outside the gene matches: 5. In DNA form, the CDR3 reads TGTGCCAGCAGACCGGGACTAGCGGGAGTGGAGCAGTTCTTC. It is translated as CASRPGLAGVEQFF. The full variable domain, its missing parts supplied by reference TRBV28 and TRBJ2-1, is DVKVTQSSRYLVKRTGEKVFLECVQDMDHENMFWYRQDPGLGLRLIYFSYDVKMKEKGDIPEGYSVSREKKERFSLILESASTNQTSMYLCASRPGLAGVEQFFGPGTRLTVL.

The chain combines TRBV19 with TRBJ1-1; D uncertain. CDR3 size: 13 residues. Germline assignment: CDR1 LNHDA and CDR2 SQIVND (reference sequence). V lost 4 bases, J lost 1 base, and 7 bases lay in between. The CDR3 spells CASSKAGNTEAFF. Written as DNA, the CDR3 is TGTGCCAGTAGTAAGGCGGGGAACACTGAAGCTTTCTTT.